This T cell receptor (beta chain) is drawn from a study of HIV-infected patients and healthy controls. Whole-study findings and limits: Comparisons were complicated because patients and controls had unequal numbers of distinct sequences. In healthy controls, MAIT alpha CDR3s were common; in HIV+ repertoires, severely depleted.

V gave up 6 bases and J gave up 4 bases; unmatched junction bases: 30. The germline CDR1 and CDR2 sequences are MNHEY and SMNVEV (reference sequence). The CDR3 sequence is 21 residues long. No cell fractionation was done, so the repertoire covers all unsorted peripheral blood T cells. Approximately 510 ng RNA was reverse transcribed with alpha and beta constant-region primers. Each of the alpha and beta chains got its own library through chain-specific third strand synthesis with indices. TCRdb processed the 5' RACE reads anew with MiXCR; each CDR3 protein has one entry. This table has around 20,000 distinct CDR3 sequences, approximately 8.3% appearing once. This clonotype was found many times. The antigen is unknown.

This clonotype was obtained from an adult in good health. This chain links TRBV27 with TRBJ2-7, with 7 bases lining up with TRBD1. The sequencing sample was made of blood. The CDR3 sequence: CASSKSPRDSFSLGLSYEQYF. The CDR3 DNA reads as TGTGCCAGCAGCAAAAGCCCACGGGACAGCTTCTCCCTAGGGCTCTCGTACGAGCAGTACTTC.